The 24 T cell receptor beta chains below come from one sample, sequenced in a study of Graves' ophthalmopathy and Graves' hyperthyroidism. Using RNA transcripts, the TCR beta CDR3 regions were amplified. First-round RT-PCR relied on HTBI primers, and a second-round multiplex PCR came next. TCRdb re-called the multiplex PCR reads through MiXCR, storing one row per CDR3 protein. The profile shows over 500,000 distinct CDR3 sequences, 22% of them singletons. The sequenced sample was peripheral blood. All receptors come from a young woman with stable Graves' hyperthyroidism. Some clones in this sample may be carry-over from other donors' samples.

This clonotype was picked up many times. This chain uses TRBV29-1 with TRBJ1-1; TRBD1 matches 11 bases. The length of the CDR3 is 20 residues. Per germline, CDR1 SQVTM and CDR2 ANQGSEA. After removal of 0 bases from V and 3 bases from J, the junction contained 18 bases not matched to a gene. In nucleotides, the CDR3 is TGCAGCGTTGAAGACCGCTTCGCGGACAGGGGGCGCGGTGAGGACACTGAAGCTTTCTTT. Its protein product is CSVEDRFADRGRGEDTEAFF.

This chain joins TRBV2 and TRBJ1-5, with D possibly being TRBD1 (6 bases). This CDR3 is built from 14 residues. Looked up from germline, CDR1 is SNHLY and CDR2 is FYNNEI. V lost 4 bases and J lost 5, with 12 bases in between. CDR3 sequence reads: CASSGATGDQPQHF. For the CDR3, the DNA is TGTGCCAGCAGTGGCGCGACAGGAGATCAGCCCCAGCATTTT.

This clonotype was recorded at least ten times. The gene calls are TRBV6-5 and TRBJ2-4, with a tentative D call TRBD2 (5 bases). Germline CDR1 MNHEY, CDR2 SVGAGI. The V gene lost 2 bases and the J gene lost 0 bases, with 11 bases spanning the gap. There are 16 residues in the CDR3. The CDR3 DNA follows: TGTGCCAGCAGTTACGGGAGTTCCGGAGCCAAAAACATTCAGTACTTC. Protein: CASSYGSSGAKNIQYF.

This rearrangement joins TRBV13 to TRBJ2-2, with D perhaps matching TRBD1 or TRBD2 (5 bases each). The CDR3 is made up of 15 amino acids. V dropped 1 base and J dropped 3 bases, with 9 bases sitting between them. In germline, CDR1 is PRHDT, CDR2 FYEKMQ (reference sequence). CDR3 loop: CASSLAGLHTGELFF. CDR3 coding DNA: TGTGCCAGCAGCTTAGCGGGGCTACACACCGGGGAGCTGTTTTTT.

To note about this clonotype: A junction boundary mismatches the germline segment, possibly from a read error. V usage is TRBV3-1 and J usage is TRBJ1-2; tentative D call: TRBD1 (5 bases). Germline V CDR1 and CDR2: LGHDT, YNNKEL (reference sequence). This CDR3 comprises 16 residues. CDR3 bases: TGTGCCAGCAGCTACTTAGGGGTATCGAGTAACTATGGCCACACCTTC. This encodes CASSYLGVSSNYGHTF.

This clonotype appeared many times. The J gene is TRBJ2-7, the V gene TRBV6-1; D is ambiguous. The ends were cut back, 1 base at V and 0 bases at J, with 13 bases in the middle. This CDR3 comprises 16 residues. Germline values: CDR1 MNHNS, CDR2 SASEGT. The CDR3 coding sequence is TGTGCCAGCAGTGAAGTCCGGGCAGGCTACTCCTACGAGCAGTACTTC. Translating it yields CASSEVRAGYSYEQYF.

The sample holds many counts of this clonotype. The chain recombines TRBV29-1 with TRBJ1-2; TRBD1 might be the D (5 bases). The CDR3 contains 13 residues. V gave up 7 bases and J gave up 6 bases, with 18 bases separating them. Germline lookup yields CDR1 SQVTM and CDR2 ANQGSEA. CDR3 sequence reads: CSARRFGDHGYTF. DNA of the CDR3: TGCAGCGCCAGGAGGTTCGGGGACCATGGCTACACCTTC.

This chain links TRBV9 with TRBJ1-1; 7 positions match TRBD1. Germline CDR1 SGDLS, CDR2 YYNGEE. J was trimmed by 11 bases and V by 3 bases; bases with no gene match: 10. This CDR3 is built from 13 residues. The CDR3, as DNA: TGTGCCAGCAGCGCCGGCGGGAGGGGGCTTGCTTTCTTT. Translation: CASSAGGRGLAFF.

The chain combines TRBV5-1 with TRBJ1-6; D uncertain. Trimming cost V 1 base and J 5 bases, with 13 bases left between them. The CDR3 length is 16 residues. Germline CDR1 SGHRS, CDR2 YFSETQ. The CDR3: CASSLMQIADNSPLHF. Here the CDR3 DNA reads TGCGCCAGCAGCTTGATGCAGATTGCCGATAATTCACCCCTCCACTTT.

This clonotype appeared many times. This may be a read error: a much more frequent sequence differs by one nucleotide. The rearrangement links TRBV6-1 to TRBJ2-2, with D perhaps matching TRBD2 (6 bases). The germline gives CDR1 MNHNS, CDR2 SASEGT. This CDR3 is 13 amino acids long. The chain's CDR3 is CASSESESRELSF. In DNA, the CDR3 is TGTGCCAGCAGTGAATCCGAGTCCCGGGAGCTGTCTTTT.

This clonotype occurred many times. V gene TRBV2 combines with J gene TRBJ2-7; possibly TRBD1 or TRBD2 for D (6 bases each). CDR3 length equals 14 residues. The V gene lost 4 bases and the J gene lost 5 bases, with 15 bases spanning the gap. Germline V gene sequence: CDR1 SNHLY, CDR2 FYNNEI. CDR3 in DNA: TGTGCCAGCAGTGCCCAGGGGAGGAGCGACGAGCAGTACTTC. This translates into CASSAQGRSDEQYF.

This sequence joins TRBV10-2 and TRBJ1-5, with D perhaps matching TRBD1 (5 bases). V was pared by 0 bases and J by 2 bases, with 17 bases between. The CDR3 is 18 amino acids. Germline CDR1 reads WSHSY; CDR2 reads SAAADI. The CDR3 region has the DNA TGCGCCAGCAGTGAGTCGAGGGGTAGGACGCATGGCAATCAGCCCCAGCATTTT. It is translated as CASSESRGRTHGNQPQHF.

Only a few counts were recorded for this clonotype. J is TRBJ1-5 and V is TRBV28; D is perhaps TRBD1 (6 bases). The germline V gene encodes CDR1 MDHEN and CDR2 SYDVKM. This CDR3 has 16 residues. V lost 2 bases, J lost 2 bases, and 13 bases lay in between. The CDR3 is CASSLRSGVGNQPQHF. The DNA for the CDR3 is TGTGCCAGCAGTTTAAGATCAGGGGTTGGCAATCAGCCCCAGCATTTT.

The chain carries TRBV20-1 and TRBJ1-2; D gene uncertain. Germline-derived CDR1 and CDR2 are DFQATT and SNEGSKA (reference sequence). The CDR3 is 13 amino acids. V dropped 3 bases and J dropped 4 bases, with 12 bases sitting between them. CDR3 nucleotide sequence: TGCAGTGCTAGCGTCCACGAAATCTATGGCTACACCTTC. It codes for CSASVHEIYGYTF.

This clonotype was seen a few times. V gene TRBV28 combines with J gene TRBJ2-5; maybe TRBD1 (5 bases). The V end lost 3 bases, the J end lost 5 bases, and 13 bases lay between the germline ends. The CDR3 runs to 14 residues. Per the germline V gene, CDR1 is MDHEN and CDR2 is SYDVKM. The CDR3 DNA follows: TGTGCCAGCAGTTTGTGGGGCGAGAGGGAGACCCAGTACTTC. Amino acid sequence: CASSLWGERETQYF.

This clonotype was counted ten times or more. The J gene is TRBJ1-6, the V gene TRBV2, with TRBD1 as a possible D gene (5 bases). The V end lost 4 bases, the J end lost 9 bases, and 13 bases lay between the germline ends. In germline, CDR1 is SNHLY, CDR2 FYNNEI. The CDR3 sequence is 14 residues long. In DNA form, the CDR3 reads TGTGCCAGCAGTGTAGGGGTTCGGGGTTCACCCCTCCACTTT. Its translation is CASSVGVRGSPLHF.

This clonotype has a count of ten or more. This chain uses TRBV6-5 with TRBJ2-7; no clear D. CDR3 size: 15 residues. The germline V and J ends were trimmed by 2 bases and 5 bases, with 16 bases remaining between them. Germline lookup yields CDR1 MNHEY and CDR2 SVGAGI. The chain's CDR3 is CASSYVAPPSHEQYF. CDR3 DNA: TGTGCCAGCAGTTACGTGGCTCCGCCAAGTCACGAGCAGTACTTC.

Ten or more counts support this clonotype. The rearrangement uses TRBV7-2 and TRBJ2-7, with D perhaps matching TRBD1 or TRBD2 (5 bases each). The CDR3 has 13 amino acids. Looked up from germline, CDR1 is SGHTA and CDR2 is FQGNSA. Trimming took off 1 base at V and 6 bases at J, with 10 bases between the two ends. CDR3 amino acids: CASSLVTGPEQYF. CDR3 DNA: TGTGCCAGCAGCTTAGTAACGGGGCCCGAGCAGTACTTC.

This clonotype occurred many times. The chain carries TRBV6-1 and TRBJ2-7; no reliable D call. Germline lookup yields CDR1 MNHNS and CDR2 SASEGT. The CDR3 contains 15 residues. Trimming shortened V by 3 bases and J by 0 bases, and 12 bases separated the two germline ends. The chain's CDR3 is CASSENPSSSYEQYF. CDR3 in DNA: TGTGCCAGCAGTGAGAATCCTAGTAGCTCCTACGAGCAGTACTTC.

There are a few counts of this clonotype. The chain links TRBV12-3 or TRBV12-4 to TRBJ1-5, with D possibly TRBD1 on 6 matching bases. The CDR3 runs 15 residues. V shed 1 base and J shed 7 bases, with 14 bases lying between them. The CDR3 DNA follows: TGTGCCAGCAGTTTAGGCAGGGGCGCTGACCAGCCCCAGCATTTT. Its translation is CASSLGRGADQPQHF.

This clonotype appeared many times. V usage is TRBV6-2 or TRBV6-3 and J usage is TRBJ2-7; maybe TRBD1 (6 bases). Trimming pared 2 bases from V and 2 bases from J, leaving 16 bases between. This CDR3 is built from 16 residues. CDR1 MNHEY and CDR2 SVGEGT come from the germline V gene. CDR3 sequence: CASSYQELDSPYEQYF. CDR3 DNA: TGTGCCAGCAGTTACCAGGAGCTGGACAGTCCCTACGAGCAGTACTTC.

At least ten counts were recorded for this clonotype. The rearrangement links TRBV20-1 to TRBJ1-5; D uncertain. The V end was cut by 3 bases, the J end by 6 bases, with 9 bases between. This CDR3 is built from 12 residues. Germline CDR1 and CDR2: DFQATT and SNEGSKA (reference sequence). The CDR3 loop reads CSASPGGQPQHF. CDR3 nucleotides: TGCAGTGCTAGTCCGGGTGGTCAGCCCCAGCATTTT.

This clonotype was found a few times. The rearrangement links TRBV9 to TRBJ1-1, with TRBD1 matching over 8 bases. This CDR3 spans 16 amino acids. V lost 3 bases to trimming and J lost 4 bases; unmatched junction nucleotides: 11. Germline V gene lookup returns CDR1 SGDLS and CDR2 YYNGEE. The CDR3 sequence is CASSASPGTGFTEAFF. CDR3 bases: TGTGCCAGCAGCGCCTCCCCCGGGACAGGCTTCACTGAAGCTTTCTTT.

This clonotype occurred a few times. The rearrangement uses TRBV12-3 or TRBV12-4 and TRBJ2-7, with TRBD1 identical over 7 bases. The length of the CDR3 is 12 residues. J lost 7 bases, V lost 8 bases, and 8 bases had no gene match. CDR3: CASGRRRGEQYF. CDR3 bases: TGTGCCAGCGGGAGACGCAGGGGGGAGCAGTACTTC.